A selection of T cell receptor beta chains follows, all from one sample in a study of T cells expressing NK-cell markers. TCRdb re-called the 5' RACE reads; every CDR3 protein appears as one record, without DNA. This listing includes about 400,000 distinct CDR3 sequences. The sequencing sample was made of blood T cells: a sorted CD56 or NKG2C T cell subset, CD4+ or CD8+ T cells, or bulk PBMC T cells (not recorded which). The receptors derive from a woman aged 45-60 years in good health. The CDR3 runs from the conserved cysteine through the conserved F or W.

V	J	CDR3
TRBV10-1	TRBJ2-3	CASSEAGLGGSTDTQYF
TRBV5-8	TRBJ1-4	CANPWRGDPTNEKLFF
TRBV27	TRBJ2-4	CASSLYPGGDIQYF
TRBV5-1	TRBJ1-2	CASSLGLVLGMDYTF
TRBV2	TRBJ2-3	CASSEALSTDTQYF
TRBV12-3/TRBV12-4	TRBJ1-2	CASTNMVEGYTF
TRBV12-3/TRBV12-4	TRBJ1-5	CASSGRQGLNQPQHF
TRBV12-3/TRBV12-4	TRBJ2-3	CASSLNPSGRVPTYF
TRBV5-1	TRBJ2-6	CASSPRKTVSFRANVLTF
TRBV13	TRBJ2-7	CASAGGGGEQYF
TRBV5-1	TRBJ1-2	CASSLGDRVNYGYTF
TRBV5-6	TRBJ1-6	CASSSETGRNSPLHF
TRBV5-1	TRBJ2-7	CASSPGQITYEQYF
TRBV5-7	TRBJ2-2	CASSLRTAGARPTHTGELFF
TRBV25-1	TRBJ2-3	CASSERRWDTQYF
TRBV24-1	TRBJ2-2	CATSDLRLAGSSNTGELFF
TRBV19	TRBJ2-1	CASTGRYNEQFF
TRBV19	TRBJ1-2	CASSPLTAPNYGYTF
TRBV27	TRBJ2-3	CASSLRDRAFSGGTDTQYF
TRBV7-9	TRBJ1-5	CASSQEVQPQHF
TRBV6-5	TRBJ2-7	CASRSSGYSYEQYF
TRBV7-8	TRBJ2-3	CASSSRTGQSGDTQYF
TRBV12-3/TRBV12-4	TRBJ1-2	CASSPGDRGIYGYTF
TRBV29-1	TRBJ1-2	CSVGDPGQDYGYTF
TRBV25-1	TRBJ2-5	CASSDSDRVGTQYF
TRBV5-1	TRBJ1-1	CASSLAGGRNTEAFF
TRBV20-1	TRBJ2-1	CSVGEGPRVNEQFF
TRBV12-3/TRBV12-4	TRBJ1-1	CASRFKRGGHGNTEAFF
TRBV12-3/TRBV12-4	TRBJ1-1	CASSLTGGNTEAFF
TRBV4-1	TRBJ2-1	CASSQESNGLAGGNEQFF
TRBV10-2	TRBJ2-1	CASTLSWPYNEQFF
TRBV29-1	TRBJ1-1	CSVYQGVRTEAFF
TRBV10-3	TRBJ2-3	CAISESSDLNGRFTSTDTQYF
TRBV9	TRBJ2-5	CASSVATRGNQYF
TRBV29-1	TRBJ2-2	CSFSHGVNTGELFF
TRBV3-1	TRBJ2-1	CASSPVEYNEQFF
TRBV20-1	TRBJ2-3	CSASRGSYETDTQYF
TRBV5-4	TRBJ2-7	CASSFRGSNEQYF
TRBV12-3/TRBV12-4	TRBJ2-1	CASSVAGGPSDEQFF
TRBV3-1	TRBJ2-5	CASSQDLGFGSEWRETQYF